The present TCR beta chain was sequenced within a study of CD8 T cells in Susac syndrome. The CDR3 runs 14 residues. V shed 5 bases, J shed 5 bases, and the junction held 4 bases outside the gene matches. Germline CDR1 reads MRHNA; CDR2 reads SNTAGT. Sequencing of TCR beta was performed on blood CD8+ T cells and on blood CD4+ T cells. Through negative isolation, CD4+ and CD8+ T cells were obtained, while TEMRA cells were enriched using FACS. Concerning this clonotype itself: Its matching antigen is unknown.

Study-wide points: The study admitted that it had a relatively small number of individuals in its TCR sequencing and HLA analysis.

With random hexamers, about 0.5 to 1 ug RNA was reverse transcribed. Amplification of the TCR beta CDR3 was carried out by immunoSEQ multiplex PCR, which spanned a total of 54 Vbeta and 13 Jbeta segments. Using its own MiXCR run on the immunoSEQ multiplex PCR reads, TCRdb lists one record per CDR3 protein. Found here are tens of thousands of distinct CDR3 sequences, 94% of them singletons; the top ten hold around 0.25%. V and J are TRBV6-4 and TRBJ2-1; TRBD2 agrees at 9 bases. The sequenced material came from CD8+ T cells from PBMCs. This receptor was taken from a human donor in good health. The CDR3 DNA is TGTGCCAGCAGTTTAGCGGGGGCTCACAATGAGCAGTTCTTC. The encoded protein is CASSLAGAHNEQFF.